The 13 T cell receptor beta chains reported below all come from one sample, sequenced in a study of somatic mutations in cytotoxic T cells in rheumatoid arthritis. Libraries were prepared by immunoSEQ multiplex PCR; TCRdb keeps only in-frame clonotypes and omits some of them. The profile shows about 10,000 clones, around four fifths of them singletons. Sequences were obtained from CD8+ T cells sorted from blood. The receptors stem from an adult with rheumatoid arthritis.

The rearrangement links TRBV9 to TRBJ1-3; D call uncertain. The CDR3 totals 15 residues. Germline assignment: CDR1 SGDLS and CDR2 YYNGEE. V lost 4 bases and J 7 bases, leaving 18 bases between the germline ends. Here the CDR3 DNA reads TGTGCCAGCAGCTCAACGACACGGACTAGGAACACCATATATTTT. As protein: CASSSTTRTRNTIYF.

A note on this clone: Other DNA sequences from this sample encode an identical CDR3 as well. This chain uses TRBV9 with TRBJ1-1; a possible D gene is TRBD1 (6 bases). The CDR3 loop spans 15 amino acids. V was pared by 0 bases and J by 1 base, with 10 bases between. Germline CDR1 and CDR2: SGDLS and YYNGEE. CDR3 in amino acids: CASSVGTGSNTEAFF. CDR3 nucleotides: TGTGCCAGCAGCGTAGGAACAGGGTCGAACACTGAAGCTTTCTTT.

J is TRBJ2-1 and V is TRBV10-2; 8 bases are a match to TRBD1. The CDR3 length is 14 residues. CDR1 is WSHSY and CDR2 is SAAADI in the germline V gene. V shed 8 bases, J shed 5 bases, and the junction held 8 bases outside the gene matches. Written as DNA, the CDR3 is TGCGCCAGCCAAACAGGGGGTCTTGACAATGAGCAGTTCTTC. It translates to CASQTGGLDNEQFF.

In DNA, the CDR3 is TGTGCCAGCAGCCAAGGCGGGACAAGTCACACTGAAGCTTTCTTT. This codes for CASSQGGTSHTEAFF. This chain connects TRBV4-2 to TRBJ1-1, with D possibly TRBD1 on 6 matching bases. CDR3 length: 15 amino acids. Germline CDR1 LGHNA, CDR2 YNFKEQ. Deletions cut 1 base from V and 3 bases from J, with 12 bases between.

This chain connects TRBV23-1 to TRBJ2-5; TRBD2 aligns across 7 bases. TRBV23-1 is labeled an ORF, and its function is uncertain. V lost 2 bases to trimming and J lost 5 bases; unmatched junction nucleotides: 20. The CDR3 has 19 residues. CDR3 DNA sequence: TGCGCCAGCAGTCAAGAGTGGACTAGATTAGTTGAACATTTGGAGACCCAGTACTTC. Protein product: CASSQEWTRLVEHLETQYF.

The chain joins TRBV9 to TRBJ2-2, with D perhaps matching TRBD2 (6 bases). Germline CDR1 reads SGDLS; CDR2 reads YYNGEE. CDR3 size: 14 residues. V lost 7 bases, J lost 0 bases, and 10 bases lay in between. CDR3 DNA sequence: TGTGCCAGCCGGGACTTCGCGAACACCGGGGAGCTGTTTTTT. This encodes CASRDFANTGELFF.

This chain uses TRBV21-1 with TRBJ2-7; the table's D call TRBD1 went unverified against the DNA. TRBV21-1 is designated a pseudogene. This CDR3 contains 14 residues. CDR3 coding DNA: TGTGCCAGCAGAAAGCCGACAGGGTCCTACGAGCAGTACTTC. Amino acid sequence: CASRKPTGSYEQYF.

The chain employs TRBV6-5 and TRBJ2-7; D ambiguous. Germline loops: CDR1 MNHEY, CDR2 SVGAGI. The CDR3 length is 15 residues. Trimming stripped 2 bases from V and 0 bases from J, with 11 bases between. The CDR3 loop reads CASSYKDASSYEQYF. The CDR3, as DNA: TGTGCCAGCAGTTACAAGGACGCGAGCTCCTACGAGCAGTACTTC.

For the CDR3, the DNA is TGTGCCAGCAGCTCGGCTGAAAGACAGGGGGGAGAGACCCAGTACTTC. This codes for CASSSAERQGGETQYF. The chain links TRBV5-4 to TRBJ2-5, with 9 bases aligning to TRBD1. Germline V gene lookup returns CDR1 SGHNT and CDR2 YYREEE (reference sequence). This CDR3 contains 16 residues. The V segment lost 3 bases and the J segment 4 bases; nucleotides outside the gene matches: 10.

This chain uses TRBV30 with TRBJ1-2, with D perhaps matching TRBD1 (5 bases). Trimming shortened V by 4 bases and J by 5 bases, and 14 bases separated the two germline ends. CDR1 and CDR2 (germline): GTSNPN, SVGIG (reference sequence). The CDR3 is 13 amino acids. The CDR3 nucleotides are TGTGCCTGGATTGATGAGACAGAATATGGCTACACCTTC. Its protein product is CAWIDETEYGYTF.

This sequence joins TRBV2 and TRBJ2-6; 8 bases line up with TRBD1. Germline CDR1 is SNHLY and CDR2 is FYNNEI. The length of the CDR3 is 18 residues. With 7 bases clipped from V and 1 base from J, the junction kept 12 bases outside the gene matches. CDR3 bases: TGTGCCAGCAAGGCCCTCGGGACAGGTTTTTCTGGGGCCAACGTCCTGACTTTC. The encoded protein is CASKALGTGFSGANVLTF.

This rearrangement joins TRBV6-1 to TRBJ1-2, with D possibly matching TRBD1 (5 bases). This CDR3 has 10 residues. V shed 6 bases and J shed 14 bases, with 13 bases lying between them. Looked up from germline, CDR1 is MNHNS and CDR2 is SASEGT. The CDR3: CASSLGGITF. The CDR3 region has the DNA TGTGCCAGCAGCCTCGGGGGGATAACCTTC.

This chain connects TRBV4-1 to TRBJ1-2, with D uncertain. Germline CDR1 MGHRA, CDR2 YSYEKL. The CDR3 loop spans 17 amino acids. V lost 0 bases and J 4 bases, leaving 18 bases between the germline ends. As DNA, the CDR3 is TGCGCCAGCAGCCAAGATCGAGGAGGGCGGGATTTCTATGGCTACACCTTC. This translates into CASSQDRGGRDFYGYTF.